This is a list of T cell receptor beta chains from one sample in a study of T-cell memory formation after mild COVID-19. TCRdb reprocessed the 5' RACE reads with MiXCR, giving one entry per CDR3 protein. Of hundreds of thousands of distinct CDR3 sequences in the sample, less than 25% were seen once. Sample: PBMCs or a T cell subset sorted from them (not recorded which). The receptor source for this set is a man younger than 30 who had mild COVID-19 (a few samples of this study predate the infection). Cell type and time point are not known. Each CDR3 is given with its conserved first and last residue. D genes are given only for firm matches. Size tells how often a clone was seen (once, few, many) or the class of an expanded clone, and some rows leave it out.

v_gene	abundance	d_gene	j_gene	CDR3aa	CDR3nt
TRBV12-3/TRBV12-4	few	NA	TRBJ1-5	CASSLNDQPQHF	TGTGCCAGCAGTTTAAATGATCAGCCCCAGCATTTT
TRBV5-6	NA	TRBD1	TRBJ1-5	CASRYSTGESNQPQHF	TGTGCCAGCAGGTATTCTACAGGGGAGAGCAATCAGCCCCAGCATTTT
TRBV11-2	many	TRBD1	TRBJ1-6	CASTPEGQGGLSPLHF	TGTGCCAGCACCCCGGAAGGACAGGGAGGACTCTCACCCCTCCACTTT
TRBV20-1	NA	TRBD2	TRBJ2-3	CSALHPLAASTDTQYF	TGCAGTGCTCTTCACCCCCTAGCGGCTAGCACAGATACGCAGTATTTT
TRBV15	few	TRBD2	TRBJ2-1	CATSRDQRGGRNEQFF	TGTGCCACCAGCAGAGATCAGCGGGGGGGCCGCAATGAGCAGTTCTTC
TRBV5-4	NA	NA	TRBJ2-3	CASSWEGAGTRPDTQYF	TGTGCCAGCAGCTGGGAAGGGGCGGGGACCCGACCAGATACGCAGTATTTT
TRBV7-2	NA	NA	TRBJ1-2	CASSLGGGGSGLYGYTF	TGTGCCAGCAGCTTAGGTGGGGGCGGATCTGGGCTCTATGGCTACACCTTC
TRBV6-5	NA	NA	TRBJ1-3	CASSYEIQGSGNTIYF	TGTGCCAGCAGTTACGAAATACAGGGCTCTGGAAACACCATATATTTT
TRBV7-9	few	TRBD2	TRBJ2-3	CASSLGLAGNHRGTQYF	TGTGCCAGCAGCTTAGGCCTAGCGGGGAACCACAGGGGCACGCAGTATTTT
TRBV7-9	NA	NA	TRBJ2-2	CASRVTGLRTGELFF	TGTGCCAGCAGAGTAACGGGACTCCGCACCGGGGAGCTGTTTTTT
TRBV5-5	NA	NA	TRBJ1-3	CASSLRATAGNTIYF	TGTGCCAGCAGTCTAAGGGCCACGGCTGGAAACACCATATATTTT
TRBV9	NA	NA	TRBJ1-2	CASTGANYGYTF	TGTGCCAGCACTGGAGCTAACTATGGCTACACCTTC
TRBV5-1	many	TRBD2	TRBJ2-3	CASSFGGAADTQYF	TGCGCCAGCAGCTTCGGGGGGGCTGCAGATACGCAGTATTTT
TRBV6-5	NA	NA	TRBJ2-7	CASSNWGAYEQYF	TGTGCCAGCAGTAATTGGGGGGCGTACGAGCAGTACTTC
TRBV12-3/TRBV12-4	NA	TRBD1	TRBJ2-2	CASSLGQGGGTGELFF	TGTGCCAGCAGTCTCGGACAGGGAGGCGGCACCGGGGAGCTGTTTTTT
TRBV4-1	NA	NA	TRBJ1-1	CASSPSRTANTEAFF	TGCGCCAGCAGCCCGTCGCGGACAGCGAACACTGAAGCTTTCTTT
TRBV7-3	few	NA	TRBJ2-1	CASSSSGTEQFF	TGTGCCAGCAGCTCTTCCGGGACCGAGCAGTTCTTC
TRBV9	NA	NA	TRBJ1-6	CASSPWGSSYNSPLHF	TGTGCCAGCAGCCCCTGGGGGAGCTCCTATAATTCACCCCTCCACTTT
TRBV6-1	few	NA	TRBJ1-1	CASVRGFDTEAFF	TGTGCCAGCGTCAGGGGATTTGACACTGAAGCTTTCTTT
TRBV5-1	NA	NA	TRBJ2-5	CASRTPQGNQETQYF	TGCGCCAGCAGAACTCCCCAGGGAAACCAAGAGACCCAGTACTTC
TRBV5-1	many	NA	TRBJ2-5	CASSLTGEQETQYF	TGCGCCAGCAGCTTAACGGGGGAACAAGAGACCCAGTACTTC
TRBV28	NA	NA	TRBJ1-6	CASSTQANNSPLHF	TGTGCCAGCAGTACCCAGGCAAATAATTCACCCCTCCACTTT
TRBV14	few	NA	TRBJ2-2	CASSRTPGELFF	TGTGCCAGCAGCCGTACCCCCGGGGAGCTGTTTTTT
TRBV5-1	NA	TRBD1	TRBJ2-3	CASSSRTGMGTDTQYF	TGCGCCAGCAGCTCGCGGACAGGGATGGGCACAGATACGCAGTATTTT
TRBV11-2	few	NA	TRBJ2-2	CASSLGKHTGELFF	TGTGCCAGCAGCTTAGGGAAACATACCGGGGAGCTGTTTTTT
TRBV11-2	NA	NA	TRBJ2-5	CASSLVEGQETQYF	TGTGCCAGCAGCTTAGTAGAGGGGCAAGAGACCCAGTACTTC
TRBV30	NA	NA	TRBJ1-1	CAWSHRNRRMNTEAFF	TGTGCCTGGAGTCACCGGAATAGAAGGATGAACACTGAAGCTTTCTTT
TRBV5-1	NA	NA	TRBJ2-1	CASSLLPSLQYNEQFF	TGCGCCAGCAGCTTATTACCCTCCCTGCAGTACAATGAGCAGTTCTTC
TRBV3-1	NA	NA	TRBJ2-5	CASSPRQIQTQYF	TGTGCCAGCAGCCCGCGGCAAATCCAGACCCAGTACTTC
TRBV5-1	few	NA	TRBJ2-1	CASRDLTGTHTYNEQFF	TGCGCCAGCAGGGACCTGACCGGGACTCATACCTACAATGAGCAGTTCTTC
TRBV24-1	NA	NA	TRBJ1-5	CATRGDSNQPQHF	TGTGCCACCAGGGGTGATAGCAATCAGCCCCAGCATTTT
TRBV13	NA	TRBD1	TRBJ2-7	CASSSDRGRRYEQYF	TGTGCCAGCAGCTCAGACAGGGGTCGGCGCTACGAGCAGTACTTC
TRBV6-5	NA	TRBD2	TRBJ2-2	CASSRGGGRNTGELFF	TGTGCCAGCAGTCGTGGCGGGGGTCGCAACACCGGGGAGCTGTTTTTT
TRBV4-3	few	NA	TRBJ2-3	CASSQGGSQSTDTQYF	TGCGCCAGCAGCCAAGGGGGTAGCCAAAGCACAGATACGCAGTATTTT
TRBV7-2	few	TRBD1	TRBJ1-5	CASSPHRGRSNQPQHF	TGTGCCAGCAGCCCCCACAGGGGCAGGAGCAATCAGCCCCAGCATTTT
TRBV29-1	NA	NA	TRBJ2-5	CSVAVSQETQYF	TGCAGCGTCGCTGTTTCCCAAGAGACCCAGTACTTC
TRBV7-9	few	NA	TRBJ1-2	CASSLEEGRGYTF	TGTGCCAGCAGCCTGGAGGAGGGCAGGGGCTACACCTTC
TRBV6-1	NA	NA	TRBJ1-2	CASSELGTANYGYTF	TGTGCCAGCAGTGAACTCGGGACGGCTAACTATGGCTACACCTTC
TRBV15	NA	NA	TRBJ2-3	CATRAQVASTDTQYF	TGTGCCACTAGAGCCCAGGTAGCCAGCACAGATACGCAGTATTTT
TRBV7-2	few	TRBD2	TRBJ2-7	CASSPQSGGVYEQYF	TGTGCCAGCAGCCCCCAAAGCGGGGGAGTCTACGAGCAGTACTTC
TRBV5-1	few	TRBD1	TRBJ2-7	CASSSDRGYEQYF	TGCGCCAGCAGCTCGGACAGGGGCTACGAGCAGTACTTC
TRBV4-3	few	NA	TRBJ1-1	CASSQDWTLGTEAFF	TGCGCCAGCAGCCAAGATTGGACCCTGGGTACTGAAGCTTTCTTT
TRBV12-3/TRBV12-4	NA	NA	TRBJ2-5	CASTNKSGIKETQYF	TGTGCCAGCACCAACAAGAGTGGCATAAAAGAGACCCAGTACTTC
TRBV4-3	many	TRBD1	TRBJ1-1	CASSRRTGRGTEAFF	TGCGCCAGCAGCCGACGGACAGGGAGAGGCACTGAAGCTTTCTTT
TRBV20-1	NA	NA	TRBJ1-1	CSAVSRSANTEAFF	TGCAGTGCCGTTAGCAGGAGCGCGAACACTGAAGCTTTCTTT
TRBV7-9	few	NA	TRBJ2-2	CASSHRLYPGELFF	TGTGCCAGCAGCCATCGACTGTACCCCGGGGAGCTGTTTTTT
TRBV4-2	few	TRBD1	TRBJ2-2	CASSQSADRRSTGELFF	TGTGCCAGCAGCCAATCCGCGGACAGGAGGAGCACCGGGGAGCTGTTTTTT
TRBV20-1	NA	NA	TRBJ2-3	CSARGPRLGKDTQYF	TGCAGTGCTAGAGGTCCCCGCCTCGGAAAAGATACGCAGTATTTT
TRBV15	few	TRBD2	TRBJ2-3	CATSRRLAGGSDTQYF	TGTGCCACCAGCAGGAGACTAGCGGGGGGTTCAGATACGCAGTATTTT